This TCR beta chain was recorded in a study of blood T cell repertoires in COVID-19. Per germline, CDR1 SEHNR and CDR2 FQNEAQ (reference sequence). V gave up 0 bases and J gave up 4 bases; unmatched junction bases: 4. The CDR3 consists of 15 residues. Original processing notes: How many nucleated cells were present was estimated from reference gene primer amplification. Libraries were prepared by immunoSEQ multiplex PCR; TCRdb keeps only in-frame clonotypes and omits some of them. Clonal size and the V and J genes are those of that table, whereas D and trimming came from the DNA. The data contain 130,000 to 150,000 clones, around 90% of them singletons.

Specimen: peripheral blood. The V gene is TRBV7-9, the J gene TRBJ2-3, with 7 positions matching TRBD2. This TCR was recovered from a man between 65 and 85 years old with acute or convalescent COVID-19. The CDR3 nucleotides are TGTGCCAGCAGCTTAGCGCGCGGGAGATCAGATACGCAGTATTTT. Translated: CASSLARGRSDTQYF. Full variable domain (missing parts from reference TRBV7-9 and TRBJ2-3): DTGVSQNPRHKITKRGQNVTFRCDPISEHNRLYWYRQTLGQGPEFLTYFQNEAQLEKSRLLSDRFSAERPKGSFSTLEIQRTEQGDSAMYLCASSLARGRSDTQYFGPGTRLTVL.